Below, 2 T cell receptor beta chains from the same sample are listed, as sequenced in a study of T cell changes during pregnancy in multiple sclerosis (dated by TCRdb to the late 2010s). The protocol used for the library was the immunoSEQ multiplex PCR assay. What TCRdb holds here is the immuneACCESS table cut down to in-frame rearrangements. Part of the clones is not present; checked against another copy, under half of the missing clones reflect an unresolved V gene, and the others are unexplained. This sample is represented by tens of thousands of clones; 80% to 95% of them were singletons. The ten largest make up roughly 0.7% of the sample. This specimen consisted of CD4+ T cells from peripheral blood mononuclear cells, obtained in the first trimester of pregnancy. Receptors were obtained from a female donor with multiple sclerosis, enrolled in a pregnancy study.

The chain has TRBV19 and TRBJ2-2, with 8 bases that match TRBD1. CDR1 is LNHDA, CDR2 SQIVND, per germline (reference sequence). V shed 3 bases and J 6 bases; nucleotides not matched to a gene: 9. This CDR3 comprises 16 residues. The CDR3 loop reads CASSIAGQGHSGELFF. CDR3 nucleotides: TGTGCCAGTAGTATCGCTGGACAGGGTCACTCCGGGGAGCTGTTTTTT.

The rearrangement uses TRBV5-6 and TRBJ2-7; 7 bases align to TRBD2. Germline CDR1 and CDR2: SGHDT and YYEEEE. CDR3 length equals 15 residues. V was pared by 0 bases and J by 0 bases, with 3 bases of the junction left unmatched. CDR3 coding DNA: TGTGCCAGCAGCTTGGCGGCGGGAGCCTCCTACGAGCAGTACTTC. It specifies CASSLAAGASYEQYF.